The text below deals with one T cell receptor beta chain. Its antigen is still unknown. This specimen belongs to a study of cytomegalovirus exposure and HLA in healthy donors. At the level of the study: Early released data comprised some 85 million unique TCRs from HLA-typed donors. Findings and caveats of the study: Later analysis identified a missense DCLRE1C variant that was linked to TCR beta V- and J-gene trimming. Reports showed the classifier diagnosing cytomegalovirus status with high specificity and sensitivity.

Trimming took 3 bases from V and 1 from J, leaving 8 bases between them. This CDR3 has 14 amino acids. The V gene's germline CDR1 is MGHRA and CDR2 YSYEKL. Primers for the PCR totalled 60 Vbeta and 13 Jbeta. Clones were read by immunoSEQ multiplex PCR, and TCRdb kept only the in-frame ones, dropping some. The sample lists 150,000 to 180,000 clones; approximately 80% were seen once. The specimen was PBMCs. The receptor's source is a woman aged 35 to 49 in good health and CMV-seronegative. The chain joins TRBV4-1 to TRBJ2-3; maybe TRBD2 (6 bases). The DNA for the CDR3 is TGCGCCAGCAGCCACCCGGGGGGCACAGATACGCAGTATTTT. It is translated as CASSHPGGTDTQYF.